These 14 T cell receptor beta chains were sequenced from one sample in a study of cytomegalovirus exposure and HLA in healthy donors. The PCR had 60 Vbeta and 13 Jbeta primers. This table comes from immunoSEQ multiplex PCR, and its TCRdb copy is limited to in-frame clones, with some not included. The table lists about 130,000 clones, 60% to 80% of them singletons. Input material: PBMCs. Source of these receptors: a male donor in good health and CMV-seronegative.

The chain recombines TRBV19 with TRBJ1-6; D is possibly TRBD1 (6 bases). Germline assignment: CDR1 LNHDA and CDR2 SQIVND (reference sequence). V was trimmed by 4 bases and J by 9 bases, leaving 16 bases between them. The CDR3 consists of 15 residues. CDR3 nucleotides: TGTGCCAGTAGTACCACCGGACAGATACGTTCACCCCTCCACTTT. Translated, it gives CASSTTGQIRSPLHF.

This chain uses TRBV13 with TRBJ2-7, with D possibly TRBD2 on 5 matching bases. Germline lookup yields CDR1 PRHDT and CDR2 FYEKMQ (reference sequence). The CDR3 runs to 13 residues. V lost 2 bases and J 2 bases, leaving 7 bases between the germline ends. CDR3 coding DNA: TGTGCCAGCAGCTTATCCGGGGCCTACGAGCAGTACTTC. This sequence encodes CASSLSGAYEQYF.

As to this clone: The junction departs from the called germline gene at one end, perhaps through a read error. The chain uses TRBV30 and TRBJ2-2; no clear D. There are 13 residues in the CDR3. Germline V gives CDR1 GTSNPN, CDR2 SVGIG (reference sequence). The CDR3 bases are TGTGTCTGGAGTCTGTCGAACACCGGGGAGCTGTTTTTT. It encodes CVWSLSNTGELFF.

CDR3 protein: CASSVGGVGQGMNTEAFF. CDR3 DNA sequence: TGTGCCAGCAGCGTAGGGGGGGTCGGACAGGGGATGAACACTGAAGCTTTCTTT. The rearrangement links TRBV9 to TRBJ1-1, with TRBD1 identical over 9 bases. Germline CDR1 and CDR2: SGDLS and YYNGEE. This CDR3 region has 18 residues. V was clipped by 0 bases and J by 0 bases; unmatched bases: 9.

The chain has TRBV5-1 and TRBJ1-1; 8 positions agree with TRBD1. Germline CDR1 and CDR2: SGHRS and YFSETQ. Unmatched junction bases numbered 4, after V lost 1 base and J lost 5 bases. The CDR3 length is 14 residues. The CDR3 is CASSLLQGGTEAFF. The DNA of the CDR3 is TGCGCCAGCAGCTTGTTACAGGGGGGGACTGAAGCTTTCTTT.

The table lists this clone with a count of one. The rearrangement links TRBV4-3 to TRBJ1-2; the D gene is possibly TRBD1 (5 bases). The CDR3 spans 18 residues. Trimming shortened V by 3 bases and J by 5 bases, and 25 bases separated the two germline ends. Germline values: CDR1 LGHNA, CDR2 YSLEER. The CDR3 reads CASSQHHFATDQFYGYTF. The CDR3 nucleotides are TGCGCCAGCAGCCAGCATCACTTTGCGACAGATCAATTTTATGGCTACACCTTC.

This clone appeared a single time. J is TRBJ2-4 and V is TRBV6-5; the D gene is possibly TRBD1 (6 bases). Germline-derived CDR1 and CDR2 are MNHEY and SVGAGI. The CDR3 spans 14 residues. V lost 6 bases, J lost 3 bases, and 12 bases lay in between. The CDR3 nucleotides read TGTGCCAGCAGCCAGGGGATGGACAAAAACATTCAGTACTTC. Its translation: CASSQGMDKNIQYF.

The chain couples TRBV5-5 to TRBJ1-3; D remains unclear. The V end was cut by 1 base, the J end by 0 bases, with 8 bases between. Germline values: CDR1 SGHKS, CDR2 YYEKEE (reference sequence). The CDR3 runs to 15 residues. CDR3 amino acids: CASSLPGSSGNTIYF. CDR3 bases: TGTGCCAGCAGCTTGCCAGGATCCTCTGGAAACACCATATATTTT.

The genes are TRBV11-3 and TRBJ1-6, with D unresolved. Germline V lookup: CDR1 SGHNT, CDR2 YENEEA. The CDR3 has 13 residues. Deletions cut 0 bases from V and 8 bases from J, with 5 bases between. CDR3: CASSLDSDSPLHF. The CDR3 nucleotides read TGTGCCAGCAGCTTAGATAGTGATTCACCCCTCCACTTT.

The V call is TRBV7-2, the J call TRBJ1-1, with TRBD1 matching 9 bases. The CDR3 contains 16 residues. The junction had 8 bases not matched to a gene; V was cut back by 2 bases and J by 4 bases. Germline V lookup: CDR1 SGHTA, CDR2 FQGNSA. The CDR3 region is CASSLTGTGISTEAFF. In DNA form, the CDR3 reads TGTGCCAGCAGCTTAACCGGGACAGGGATTAGCACTGAAGCTTTCTTT.

This chain joins TRBV23-1 and TRBJ1-5; TRBD1 might be the D (5 bases). TRBV23-1 is recorded as an ORF, its role being uncertain. The CDR3 consists of 16 residues. V lost 0 bases to trimming and J lost 7 bases, with 16 bases between them. CDR3 protein: CASSQSGTPGEQPQHF. CDR3 bases: TGCGCCAGCAGTCAATCCGGGACCCCGGGGGAGCAGCCCCAGCATTTT.

This chain links TRBV5-1 with TRBJ2-5; TRBD1 might be the D (6 bases). The ends were cut back, 0 bases at V and 11 bases at J, with 17 bases in the middle. This CDR3 has 14 residues. Germline lookup yields CDR1 SGHRS and CDR2 YFSETQ. This chain's CDR3 is CASSLVGRGVEQYF. The CDR3 DNA sequence: TGCGCCAGCAGCTTGGTTGGCAGGGGAGTGGAGCAGTACTTC. The full variable domain, completed using reference TRBV5-1 and TRBJ2-5, is KAGVTQTPRYLIKTRGQQVTLSCSPISGHRSVSWYQQTPGQGLQFLFEYFSETQRNKGNFPGRFSGRQFSNSRSEMNVSTLELGDSALYLCASSLVGRGVEQYFGPGTRLLVL.

This chain uses TRBV30 with TRBJ2-3; 10 nucleotides agree with TRBD2. The V gene's germline CDR1 is GTSNPN and CDR2 SVGIG (reference sequence). CDR3 length equals 15 residues. V lost 1 base, J lost 2 bases, and 3 bases stayed unmatched. CDR3 nucleotides: TGTGCCTGGAGTGATGGGACTAGCGACACAGATACGCAGTATTTT. It is translated as CAWSDGTSDTDTQYF.

The V call is TRBV9, the J call TRBJ2-7; D unresolved. V lost 0 bases and J 2 bases, leaving 9 bases between the germline ends. The CDR3 consists of 14 residues. CDR1 is SGDLS, CDR2 YYNGEE, per germline. The CDR3 DNA follows: TGTGCCAGCAGCGTAGCACAACTACCCTACGAGCAGTACTTC. Protein product: CASSVAQLPYEQYF.